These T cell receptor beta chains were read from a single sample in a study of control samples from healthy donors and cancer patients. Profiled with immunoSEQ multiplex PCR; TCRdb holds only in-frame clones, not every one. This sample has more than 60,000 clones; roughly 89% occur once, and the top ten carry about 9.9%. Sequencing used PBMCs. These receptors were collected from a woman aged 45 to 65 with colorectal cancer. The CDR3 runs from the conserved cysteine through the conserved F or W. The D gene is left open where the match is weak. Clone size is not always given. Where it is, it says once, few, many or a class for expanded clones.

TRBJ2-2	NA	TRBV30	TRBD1	TGTGCCTGGGAGGGGGCGCCGAACACCGGGGAGCTGTTTTTT	CAWEGAPNTGELFF
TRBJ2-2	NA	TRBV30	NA	TGTGCCTGGAGCTCCTCCATGGGTCTAGCGCCCACCGGGGAGCTGTTTTTT	CAWSSSMGLAPTGELFF
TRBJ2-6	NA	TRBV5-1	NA	TGCGCCAGCAGCTTGGAAGGCTCTGGGGCCAACGTCCTGACTTTC	CASSLEGSGANVLTF
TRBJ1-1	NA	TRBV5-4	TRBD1	TGTGCCAGCAGCTCTAGTGCAGGGGGCCTCGGCACTGAAGCTTTCTTT	CASSSSAGGLGTEAFF
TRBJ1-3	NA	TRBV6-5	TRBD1	TGTGCCAGCAGACGACAGGGTGTAACTGGAAACACCATATATTTT	CASRRQGVTGNTIYF
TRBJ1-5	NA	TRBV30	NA	TGTGCCTGGATCCTTGGGGACCAGCCCCAGCATTTT	CAWILGDQPQHF
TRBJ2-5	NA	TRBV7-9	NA	TGTGCCAGCAGCTTTGGGGGACCCCAAGAGACCCAGTACTTC	CASSFGGPQETQYF
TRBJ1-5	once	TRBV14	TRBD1	TGTGCCAGCAGCCAGACAGGGTGGCAGCCCCAGCATTTT	CASSQTGWQPQHF
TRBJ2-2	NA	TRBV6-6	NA	TGTGCCAGCAGTTACTCCCGGACGGGCACCGGGGAGCTGTTTTTT	CASSYSRTGTGELFF
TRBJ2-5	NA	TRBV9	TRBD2	TGTGCCAGCAGCGTGGGACTAGCGGGCCCCGACGGGACCCAGTACTTC	CASSVGLAGPDGTQYF
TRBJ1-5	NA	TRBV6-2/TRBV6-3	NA	TGTGCCAGCAGTTACTCGAAGGCCAAAAGCAATCAGCCCCAGCATTTT	CASSYSKAKSNQPQHF
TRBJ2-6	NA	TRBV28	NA	TGTGCCAGCAGTTTACCCGTAGCTCCCGGGGCCAACGTCCTGACTTTC	CASSLPVAPGANVLTF
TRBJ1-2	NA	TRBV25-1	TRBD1	TGTGCCAGCAGTGGCCAAGGGGGCGGCTACACCTTC	CASSGQGGGYTF
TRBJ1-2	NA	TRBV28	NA	TGTGCCAGCAGTCCCCCCGGGATAAGGCCCGAGGGGACCTTC	CASSPPGIRPEGTF
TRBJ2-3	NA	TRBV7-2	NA	TGTGCCAGCACCCAGGGTTACACAGATACGCAGTATTTT	CASTQGYTDTQYF
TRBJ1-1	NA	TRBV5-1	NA	TGCGCCAGCAGCTTGGCGGGATTTAACACTGAAGCTTTCTTT	CASSLAGFNTEAFF
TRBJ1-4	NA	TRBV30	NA	TGTGCCTGGAGTGTATGGGTGACCAATGAAAAACTGTTTTTT	CAWSVWVTNEKLFF
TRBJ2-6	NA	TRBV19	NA	TGTGCCAGCACGGTTTCTGGGGCCAACGTCCTGACTTTC	CASTVSGANVLTF
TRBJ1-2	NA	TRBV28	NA	TGTGCCAGCAGGCTGGACGGGGCCTATGGCTACACCTTC	CASRLDGAYGYTF
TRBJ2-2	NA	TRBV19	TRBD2	TGTGCCAGTAGTATAGTAGGGACTACCTTCGACACCGGGGAGCTGTTTTTT	CASSIVGTTFDTGELFF
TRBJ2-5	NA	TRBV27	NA	TGTGCCAGCAGTAAACTGGGGACTTCTAGAGAGACCCAGTACTTC	CASSKLGTSRETQYF
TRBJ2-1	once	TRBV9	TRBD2	TGTGCCAGCAGCGTAGAGGTCGGTGGGCTAGCGGTTCCAAATGAGCAGTTCTTC	CASSVEVGGLAVPNEQFF
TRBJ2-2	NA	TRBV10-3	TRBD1	TGTGCCATCAGTGGGACAGGGGGAACCGGGGAGCTGTTTTTT	CAISGTGGTGELFF
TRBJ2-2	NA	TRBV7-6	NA	TGTGCCAGCAGCTCCTCTGAAGGGACCGGGGAGCTGTTTTTT	CASSSSEGTGELFF
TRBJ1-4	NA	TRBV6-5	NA	TGTGCCAGCGGGACCGGGACACAGCCCGAAAAACTGTTTTTT	CASGTGTQPEKLFF
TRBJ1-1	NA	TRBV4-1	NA	TGCGCCAGCAGCCCCTATGAGAACACTGAAGCTTTCTTT	CASSPYENTEAFF
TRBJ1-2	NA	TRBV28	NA	TGTGCCAGCAGACCCACCGGGGCAGCCTATGGCTACACCTTC	CASRPTGAAYGYTF
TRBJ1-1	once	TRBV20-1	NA	TGCAGTGCTAGCAACTTAGACGGGACTTTCTTT	CSASNLDGTFF
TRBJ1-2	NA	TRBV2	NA	TGTGCCAGCAGTGTCGAAGAGAACTATGGCTACACCTTC	CASSVEENYGYTF
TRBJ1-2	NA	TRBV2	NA	TGTGCCAGCAGGGAGAGAGGGGATGGCTACACCTTC	CASRERGDGYTF
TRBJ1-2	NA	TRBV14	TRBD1	TGTGCCAGCAGCTCGGGACAGTCTCATGGCTACACCTTC	CASSSGQSHGYTF
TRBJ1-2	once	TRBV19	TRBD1	TGTGCCAGTAGCCACTGGACAGGGGAACATGGCTACACCTTC	CASSHWTGEHGYTF
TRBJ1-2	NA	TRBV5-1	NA	TGCGCCAGCAGCTTGGAGGGGAACTATGGCTACACCTTC	CASSLEGNYGYTF
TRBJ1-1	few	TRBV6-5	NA	TGTGCCAGCCAGGGACGAGACACTGAAGCTTTCTTT	CASQGRDTEAFF
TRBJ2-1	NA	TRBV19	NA	TGTGCCAGTAGTACTGTAGGGTTGGGATACAATGAGCAGTTCTTC	CASSTVGLGYNEQFF
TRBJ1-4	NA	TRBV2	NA	TGTGCCAGCAGTGACTGGCCAGGGTATGAAAAACTGTTTTTT	CASSDWPGYEKLFF
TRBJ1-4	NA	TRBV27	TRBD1	TGTGCCAGCAGTTTACGGTCGGGACAGTACGAAAAACTGTTTTTT	CASSLRSGQYEKLFF
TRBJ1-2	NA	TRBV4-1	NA	TGCGCCAGCAGCGACGGACCCGACCCGAGCTACACCTTC	CASSDGPDPSYTF
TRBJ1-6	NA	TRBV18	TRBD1	TGTGCCAGCTCACCAATGAGGACAGGGAATAATTCACCCCTCCACTTT	CASSPMRTGNNSPLHF
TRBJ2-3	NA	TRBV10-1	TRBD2	TGCGCCAGCAGTGAGAAGCGGGGGGGCGCAGATACGCAGTATTTT	CASSEKRGGADTQYF
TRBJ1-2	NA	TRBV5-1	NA	TGCGCCAGCAGCTTTTCCGGCGCCTATGGCTACACCTTC	CASSFSGAYGYTF